This TCR beta chain was obtained from a study of sequential checkpoint blockade in melanoma. The overall study: Both treatment sequences were followed by maintenance nivolumab.

This CDR3 is built from 16 residues. The germline CDR1 and CDR2 sequences are SEHNR and FQNEAQ (reference sequence). J lost 2 bases, V lost 6 bases, and 9 bases had no gene match. The treatment is: randomized to nivolumab then ipilimumab (arm A) or the reverse (arm B). Live CD3+CD8+ CD19− CD56− cells were sorted from PBMCs. TCRdb's copy holds only in-frame clones and misses some; the assay was immunoSEQ multiplex PCR. Counted here are about 20,000 clones, about four fifths occurring once; the ten biggest clones make up roughly half. Sample: CD8+ T cells sorted from blood (inferred from file names), taken from a patient given nivolumab and ipilimumab in sequence. The TCR comes from a human donor with melanoma. The rearrangement joins TRBV7-9 to TRBJ2-5; 10 bases agree with TRBD2. The CDR3 coding sequence is TGTGCCAGCAGGCGGTCAGCGGGGGGGAATCAAGAGACCCAGTACTTC. This encodes CASRRSAGGNQETQYF.